This is a list of T cell receptor beta chains from one sample in a study of molecular identifiers for immune sequencing clone quantification. One entry per CDR3 protein, called by TCRdb with MiXCR from the PCR reads. The profile covers about 640,000 distinct CDR3 sequences, with about 20% appearing a single time and roughly 0.85% taken by the ten largest. The sample taken for sequencing was naive CD8+ T cells from blood, with Jurkat cell RNA spiked in. Receptor source: a human donor in good health. Some libraries in this study had Jurkat cell RNA spiked in. The CDR3 runs from the conserved cysteine through the conserved F or W. The D gene is left open where the match is weak. Clone size is shown for a subset of rows, as once, few, many or a class of expanded clone.

clone size | J gene | V gene | D gene | CDR3 protein | CDR3 DNA
many | TRBJ1-1 | TRBV4-1 | - | CASSSPGRSNTEAFF | TGCGCCAGCAGCTCGCCGGGACGGTCGAACACTGAAGCTTTCTTT
many | TRBJ2-3 | TRBV27 | TRBD2 | CASSFGLAGVAATQYF | TGTGCCAGCAGTTTTGGACTAGCGGGAGTCGCAGCTACGCAGTATTTT
- | TRBJ2-3 | TRBV12-3/TRBV12-4 | - | CASRPPGQPTDTQYF | TGTGCCAGCAGGCCTCCGGGACAACCCACAGATACGCAGTATTTT
many | TRBJ2-5 | TRBV6-5 | - | CASSYSDGQTQYF | TGTGCCAGCAGTTACTCGGACGGTCAGACCCAGTACTTC
few | TRBJ2-7 | TRBV29-1 | - | CSVVQGLNEQYF | TGCAGCGTTGTACAGGGTTTAAACGAGCAGTACTTC
few | TRBJ2-7 | TRBV13 | - | CASSLERRGPPHF | TGTGCCAGCAGCTTAGAAAGACGGGGACCCCCTCACTTC
few | TRBJ2-7 | TRBV20-1 | - | CSARSFLGVWNEQYF | TGCAGTGCTAGATCTTTTCTCGGGGTTTGGAACGAGCAGTACTTC
many | TRBJ2-3 | TRBV28 | - | CASSSVGGDTQYF | TGTGCCAGCAGTTCGGTGGGGGGAGATACGCAGTATTTT
many | TRBJ2-7 | TRBV4-3 | - | CASSQDLSEQYF | TGCGCCAGCAGCCAAGATCTGTCCGAGCAGTACTTC
- | TRBJ2-2 | TRBV5-1 | TRBD1 | CASSLPRRQGDTGELFF | TGCGCCAGCAGCCTGCCCCGCCGACAGGGGGACACCGGGGAGCTGTTTTTT
- | TRBJ1-1 | TRBV4-1 | - | CASSPAGKNTEAFF | TGCGCCAGCAGCCCCGCCGGGAAGAACACTGAAGCTTTCTTT
- | TRBJ2-1 | TRBV7-9 | - | CASSLEAGFPRNEQFF | TGTGCCAGCAGCTTAGAGGCGGGTTTTCCTCGCAATGAGCAGTTCTTC
- | TRBJ2-7 | TRBV7-9 | - | CASKKGGRQSEQYF | TGTGCCAGCAAAAAGGGGGGACGGCAGAGCGAGCAGTACTTC
many | TRBJ2-3 | TRBV13 | - | CACSGRSTDTQYF | TGTGCCTGCAGCGGGCGGAGCACAGATACGCAGTATTTT
many | TRBJ2-3 | TRBV19 | TRBD2 | CASSPRGGLADTQYF | TGTGCCAGTAGTCCGCGGGGGGGCCTTGCAGATACGCAGTATTTT
few | TRBJ2-1 | TRBV11-1 | - | CASSLDGERDEQFF | TGTGCCAGCAGCTTAGATGGGGAGCGGGATGAGCAGTTCTTC
many | TRBJ1-5 | TRBV10-2 | - | CASSQYRPSNQPQHF | TGCGCCAGCAGCCAATATCGACCGAGCAATCAGCCCCAGCATTTT
many | TRBJ1-1 | TRBV5-3 | - | CASSLILVLGMNTEAFF | TGTGCCAGCAGCTTGATACTCGTGCTGGGAATGAACACTGAAGCTTTCTTT
many | TRBJ2-7 | TRBV6-2/TRBV6-3 | - | CASSYRDRYEQYF | TGTGCCAGCAGTTACAGGGATCGGTACGAGCAGTACTTC
few | TRBJ1-4 | TRBV27 | TRBD1 | CASSLEGAQAKLFF | TGTGCCAGCAGTTTAGAGGGGGCGCAGGCAAAACTGTTTTTT
- | TRBJ2-3 | TRBV27 | - | CASSLFISRGISTDTQYF | TGTGCCAGCAGTTTATTCATATCGCGCGGGATCAGCACAGATACGCAGTATTTT
many | TRBJ2-1 | TRBV27 | TRBD1 | CASRGTGGNEQFF | TGTGCCAGCAGGGGGACAGGGGGGAATGAGCAGTTCTTC
many | TRBJ2-3 | TRBV19 | - | CASSGPEDTQYF | TGTGCCAGTAGTGGACCGGAGGATACGCAGTATTTT